This T cell receptor (beta chain) was sequenced in a study of T cells after yellow fever vaccination. TCRdb called the 5' RACE reads again in MiXCR, with one record for every CDR3 protein. The table records a few hundred thousand distinct CDR3 sequences, about 4% of them present only once. The CDR3 has 17 residues. Trimming took 5 bases from V and 5 from J, leaving 20 bases between them. Germline V lookup: CDR1 KGHDR, CDR2 SFDVKD. This clonotype has ten or more counts. The source of this sequence is a man between 18 and 35 years old who received the YFV17D yellow fever vaccine. V gene TRBV24-1 combines with J gene TRBJ2-2; perhaps D is TRBD1 or TRBD2 (5 bases each). The sequencing used PBMCs, collected 5 days after the yellow fever booster vaccination. The CDR3 reads CATSARAGRLSTGELFF. CDR3 in DNA: TGTGCCACCAGTGCCCGGGCAGGGAGACTGAGTACCGGGGAGCTGTTTTTT.